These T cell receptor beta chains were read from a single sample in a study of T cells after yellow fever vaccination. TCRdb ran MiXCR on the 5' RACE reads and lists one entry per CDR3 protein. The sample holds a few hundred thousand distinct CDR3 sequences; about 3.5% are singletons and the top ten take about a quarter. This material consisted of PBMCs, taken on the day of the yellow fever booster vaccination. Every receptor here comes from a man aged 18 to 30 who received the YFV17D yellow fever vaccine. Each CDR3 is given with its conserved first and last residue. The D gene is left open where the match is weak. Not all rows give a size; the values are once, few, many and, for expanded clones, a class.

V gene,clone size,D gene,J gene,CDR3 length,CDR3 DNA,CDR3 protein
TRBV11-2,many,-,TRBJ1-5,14,TGTGCCAGCAGCTTAATCGGGTACAATCAGCCCCAGCATTTT,CASSLIGYNQPQHF
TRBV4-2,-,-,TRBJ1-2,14,TGTGCCAGCAGCCAAGAGAGAAAGGGTGATGGCTACACCTTC,CASSQERKGDGYTF
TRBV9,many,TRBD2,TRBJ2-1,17,TGTGCCAGCAGCTATGCGCAGACTAGCGGGGTACACAATGAGCAGTTCTTC,CASSYAQTSGVHNEQFF
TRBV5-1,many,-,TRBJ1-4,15,TGTGCCAGCAGCTTGGAGGCAGCAACTAATGAAAAACTGTTTTTT,CASSLEAATNEKLFF
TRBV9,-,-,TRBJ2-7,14,TGTGCCAGCAGCGTAGGCGGGTGTGGTTACGAGCAGTACTTC,CASSVGGCGYEQYF
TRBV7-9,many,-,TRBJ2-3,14,TGTGCCAGCAGCTTAGACCCCCGCGGGGATACGCAGTATTTT,CASSLDPRGDTQYF
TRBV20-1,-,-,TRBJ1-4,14,TGCAGTGCTAGCGAGGGACATATGAATGAAAAACTGTTTTTT,CSASEGHMNEKLFF
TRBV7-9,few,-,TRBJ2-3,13,TGTGCCAGCAGCTCGAGGGGTCCAGATACGCAGTATTTT,CASSSRGPDTQYF
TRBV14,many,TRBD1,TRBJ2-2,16,TGTGCCAGCAGGTTGCTTGACAGGGGAGACACCGGGGAGCTGTTTTTT,CASRLLDRGDTGELFF
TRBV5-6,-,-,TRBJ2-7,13,TGTGCCAGCAGCACTCGACATCTATACGAGCAGTACTTC,CASSTRHLYEQYF
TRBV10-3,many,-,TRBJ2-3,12,TGTGCCATCAGTGAGTTAACAGATACGCAGTATTTT,CAISELTDTQYF
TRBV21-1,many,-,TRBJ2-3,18,TGTGCCAGCAGCAAAGGGCTTTGGTCGGTACAGGAGAGGGATACGCAGTATTTT,CASSKGLWSVQERDTQYF
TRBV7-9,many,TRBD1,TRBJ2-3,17,TGTGCCAGCAGCTCCTCCACCGGGACAGGGGGGACAGATACGCAGTATTTT,CASSSSTGTGGTDTQYF
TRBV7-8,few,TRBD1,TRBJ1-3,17,TGTGCCAGCAGCTCTTTGACAGGGACTGGCTCTGGAAACACCATATATTTT,CASSSLTGTGSGNTIYF
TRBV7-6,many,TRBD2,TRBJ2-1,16,TGTGCCAGCATCCAGATCCCGGGGGGGCGCCCCACTGAGCAGTTCTTC,CASIQIPGGRPTEQFF
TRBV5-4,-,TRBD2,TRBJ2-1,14,TGTGCCAGCAACATGGGAGGGTTGTCGAATGAGCAGTTCTTC,CASNMGGLSNEQFF
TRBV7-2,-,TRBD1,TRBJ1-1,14,TGTGCCAGCAGCCCGAACAGGGGGTACACTGAAGCTTTCTTT,CASSPNRGYTEAFF
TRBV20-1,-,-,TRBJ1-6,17,TGCAGTGCTAGAGATCTACGGAGGAGCTCCTATAATTCACCCCTCCACTTT,CSARDLRRSSYNSPLHF
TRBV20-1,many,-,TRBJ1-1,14,TGCAGTGCTAGTACCCATGGGGTGAACACTGAAGCTTTCTTT,CSASTHGVNTEAFF
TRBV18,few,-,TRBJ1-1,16,TGTGCCAGCTCACCACCCCGGGTTACCAGGAACACTGAAGCTTTCTTT,CASSPPRVTRNTEAFF
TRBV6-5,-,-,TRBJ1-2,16,TGTGCCAGCAGTTACGCCGCGGGGCTTCGTATCTATGGCTACACCTTC,CASSYAAGLRIYGYTF